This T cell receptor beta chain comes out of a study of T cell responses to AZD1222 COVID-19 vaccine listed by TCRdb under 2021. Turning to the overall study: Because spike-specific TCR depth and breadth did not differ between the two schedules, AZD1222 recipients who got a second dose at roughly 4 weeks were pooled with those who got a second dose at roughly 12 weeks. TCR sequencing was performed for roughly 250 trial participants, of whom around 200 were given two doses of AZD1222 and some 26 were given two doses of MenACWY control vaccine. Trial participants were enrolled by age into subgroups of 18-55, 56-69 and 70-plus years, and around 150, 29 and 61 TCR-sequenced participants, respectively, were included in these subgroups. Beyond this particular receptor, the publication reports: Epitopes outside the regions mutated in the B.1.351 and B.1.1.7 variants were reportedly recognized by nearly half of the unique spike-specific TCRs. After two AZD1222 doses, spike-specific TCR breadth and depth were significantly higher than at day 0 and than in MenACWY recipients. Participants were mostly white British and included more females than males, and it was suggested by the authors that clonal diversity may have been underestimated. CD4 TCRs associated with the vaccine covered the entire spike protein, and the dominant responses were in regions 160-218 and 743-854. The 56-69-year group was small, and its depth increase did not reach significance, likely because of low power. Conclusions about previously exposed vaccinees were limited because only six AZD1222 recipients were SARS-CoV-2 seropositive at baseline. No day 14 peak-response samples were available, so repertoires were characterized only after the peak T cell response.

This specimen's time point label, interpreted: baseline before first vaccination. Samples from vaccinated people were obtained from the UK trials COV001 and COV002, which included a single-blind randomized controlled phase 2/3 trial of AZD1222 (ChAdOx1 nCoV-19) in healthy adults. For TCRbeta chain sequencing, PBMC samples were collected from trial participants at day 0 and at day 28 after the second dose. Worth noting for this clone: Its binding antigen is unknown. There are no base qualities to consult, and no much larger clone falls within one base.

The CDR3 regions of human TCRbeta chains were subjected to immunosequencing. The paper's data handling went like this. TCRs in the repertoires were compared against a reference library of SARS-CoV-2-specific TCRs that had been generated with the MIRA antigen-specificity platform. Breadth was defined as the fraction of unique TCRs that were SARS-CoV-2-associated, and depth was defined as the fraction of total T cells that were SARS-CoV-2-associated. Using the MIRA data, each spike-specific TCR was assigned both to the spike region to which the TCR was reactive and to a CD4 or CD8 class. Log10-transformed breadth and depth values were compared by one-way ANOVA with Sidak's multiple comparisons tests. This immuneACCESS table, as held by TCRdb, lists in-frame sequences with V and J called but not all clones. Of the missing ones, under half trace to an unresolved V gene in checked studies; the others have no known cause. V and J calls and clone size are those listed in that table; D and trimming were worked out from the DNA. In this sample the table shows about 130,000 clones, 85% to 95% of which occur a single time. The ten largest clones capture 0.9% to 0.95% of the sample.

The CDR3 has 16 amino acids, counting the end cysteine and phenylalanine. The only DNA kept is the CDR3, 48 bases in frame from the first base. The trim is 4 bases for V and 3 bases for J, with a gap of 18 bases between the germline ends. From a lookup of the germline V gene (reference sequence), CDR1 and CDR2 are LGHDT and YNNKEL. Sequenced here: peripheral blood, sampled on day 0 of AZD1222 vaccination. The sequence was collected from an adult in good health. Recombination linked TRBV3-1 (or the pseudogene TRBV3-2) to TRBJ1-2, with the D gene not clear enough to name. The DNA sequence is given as TGTGCCAGCAGCCCGGCGTCCCCAGACCTTTACTATGGCTACACCTTC. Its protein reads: CASSPASPDLYYGYTF.